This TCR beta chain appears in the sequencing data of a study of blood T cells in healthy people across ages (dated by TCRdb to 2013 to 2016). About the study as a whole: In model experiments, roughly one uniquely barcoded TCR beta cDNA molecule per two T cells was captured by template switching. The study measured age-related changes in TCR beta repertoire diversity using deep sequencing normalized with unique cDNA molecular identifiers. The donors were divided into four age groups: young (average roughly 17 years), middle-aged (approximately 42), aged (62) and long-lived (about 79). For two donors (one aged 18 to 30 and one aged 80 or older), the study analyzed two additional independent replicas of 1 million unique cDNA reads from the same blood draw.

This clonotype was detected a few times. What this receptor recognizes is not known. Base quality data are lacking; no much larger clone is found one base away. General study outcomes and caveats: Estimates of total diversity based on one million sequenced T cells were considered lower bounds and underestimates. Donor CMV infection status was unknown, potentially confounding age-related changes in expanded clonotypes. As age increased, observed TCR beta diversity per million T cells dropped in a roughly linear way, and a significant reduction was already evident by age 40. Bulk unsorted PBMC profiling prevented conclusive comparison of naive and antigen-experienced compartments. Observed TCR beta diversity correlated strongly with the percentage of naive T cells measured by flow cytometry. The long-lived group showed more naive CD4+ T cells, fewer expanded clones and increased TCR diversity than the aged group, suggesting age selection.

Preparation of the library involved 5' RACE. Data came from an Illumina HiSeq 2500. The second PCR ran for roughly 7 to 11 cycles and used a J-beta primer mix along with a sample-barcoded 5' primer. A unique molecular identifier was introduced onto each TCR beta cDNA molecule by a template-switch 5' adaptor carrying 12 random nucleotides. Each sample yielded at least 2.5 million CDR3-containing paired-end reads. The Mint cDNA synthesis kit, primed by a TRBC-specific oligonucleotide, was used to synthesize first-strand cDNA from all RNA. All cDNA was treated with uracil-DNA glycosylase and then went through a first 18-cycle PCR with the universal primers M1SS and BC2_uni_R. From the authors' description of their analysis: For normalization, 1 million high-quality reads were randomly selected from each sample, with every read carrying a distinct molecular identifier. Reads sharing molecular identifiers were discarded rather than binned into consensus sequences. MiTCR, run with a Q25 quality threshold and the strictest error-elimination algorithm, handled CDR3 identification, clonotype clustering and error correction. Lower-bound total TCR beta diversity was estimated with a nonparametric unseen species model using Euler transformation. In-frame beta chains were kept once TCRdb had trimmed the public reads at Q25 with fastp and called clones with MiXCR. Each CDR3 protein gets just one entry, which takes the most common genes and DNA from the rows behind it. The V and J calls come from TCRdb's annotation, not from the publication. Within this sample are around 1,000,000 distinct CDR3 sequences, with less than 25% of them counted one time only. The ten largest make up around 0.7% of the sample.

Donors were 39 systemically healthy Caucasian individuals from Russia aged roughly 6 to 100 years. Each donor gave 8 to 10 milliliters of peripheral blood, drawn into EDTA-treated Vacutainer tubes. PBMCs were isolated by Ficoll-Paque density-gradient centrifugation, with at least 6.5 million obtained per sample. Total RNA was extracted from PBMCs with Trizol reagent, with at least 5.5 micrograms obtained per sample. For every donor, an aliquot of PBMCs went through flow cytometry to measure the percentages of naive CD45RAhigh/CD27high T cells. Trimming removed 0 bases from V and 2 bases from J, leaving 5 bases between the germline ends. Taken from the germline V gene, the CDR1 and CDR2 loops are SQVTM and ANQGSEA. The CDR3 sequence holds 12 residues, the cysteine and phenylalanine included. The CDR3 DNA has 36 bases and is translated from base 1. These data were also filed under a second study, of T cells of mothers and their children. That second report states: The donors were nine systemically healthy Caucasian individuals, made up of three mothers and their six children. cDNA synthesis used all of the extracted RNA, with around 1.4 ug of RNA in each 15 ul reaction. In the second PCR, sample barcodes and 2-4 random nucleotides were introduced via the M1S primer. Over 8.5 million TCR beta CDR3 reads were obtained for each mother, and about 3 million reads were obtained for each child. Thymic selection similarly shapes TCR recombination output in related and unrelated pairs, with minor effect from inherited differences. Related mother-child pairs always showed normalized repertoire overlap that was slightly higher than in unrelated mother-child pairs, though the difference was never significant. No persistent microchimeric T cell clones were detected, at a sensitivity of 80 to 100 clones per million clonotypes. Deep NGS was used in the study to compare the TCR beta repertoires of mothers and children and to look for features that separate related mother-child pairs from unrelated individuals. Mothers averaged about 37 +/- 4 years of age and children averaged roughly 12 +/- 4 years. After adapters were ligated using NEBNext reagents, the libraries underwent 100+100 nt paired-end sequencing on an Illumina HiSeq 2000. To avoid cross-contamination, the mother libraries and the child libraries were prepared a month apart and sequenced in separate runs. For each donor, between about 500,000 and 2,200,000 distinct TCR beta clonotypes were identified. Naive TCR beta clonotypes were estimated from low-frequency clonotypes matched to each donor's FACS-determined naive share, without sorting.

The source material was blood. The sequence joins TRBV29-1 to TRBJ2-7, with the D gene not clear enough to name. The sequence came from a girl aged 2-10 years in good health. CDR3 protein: CSVEEDPYEQYF. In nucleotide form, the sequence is TGCAGCGTTGAAGAAGATCCCTACGAGCAGTACTTC.